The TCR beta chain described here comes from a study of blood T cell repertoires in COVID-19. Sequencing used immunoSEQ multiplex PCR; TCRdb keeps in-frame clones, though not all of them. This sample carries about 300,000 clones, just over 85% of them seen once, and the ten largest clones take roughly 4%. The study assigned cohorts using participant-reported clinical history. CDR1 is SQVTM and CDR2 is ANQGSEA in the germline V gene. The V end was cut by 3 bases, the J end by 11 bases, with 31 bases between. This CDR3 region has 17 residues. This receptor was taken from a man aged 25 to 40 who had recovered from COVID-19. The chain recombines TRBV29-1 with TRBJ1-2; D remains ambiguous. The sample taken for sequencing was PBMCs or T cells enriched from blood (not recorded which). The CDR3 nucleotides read TGCAGCGTTGACCTATTAATCGGCGGCGTACACTATGGCGGATACACCTTC. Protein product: CSVDLLIGGVHYGGYTF. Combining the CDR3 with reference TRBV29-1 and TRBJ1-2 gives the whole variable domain SAVISQKPSRDICQRGTSLTIQCQVDSQVTMMFWYRQQPGQSLTLIATANQGSEATYESGFVIDKFPISRPNLTFSTLTVSNMSPEDSSIYLCSVDLLIGGVHYGGYTFGSGTRLTVV.